The source of this T cell receptor beta chain is a study of neoadjuvant anti-PD-1 for oral cavity cancer. Looking at the study overall: Non-progressing patients received a fourth nivolumab dose near day 43, then surgery on days 50-56. Findings of the study overall: TCR analyses covered only a few patients per response group.

In the case of this clone: The antigen remains unidentified.

Sample time point: after neoadjuvant nivolumab, at surgical resection. These oral cavity squamous cell carcinomas were HPV-negative and locally advanced. Blood cells were analyzed directly, without culture or expansion. The repertoire was sequenced with immunoSEQ multiplex PCR; TCRdb's copy has only in-frame clones and lacks some. Of about 14,000 clones listed, 76% are singletons. V gave up 6 bases and J gave up 1 base; unmatched junction bases: 7. CDR1 and CDR2 (germline): LNHNV, YYDKDF (reference sequence). The CDR3 has 15 residues. The clonotype originates from a person between 40 and 80 years old with oral cavity squamous cell carcinoma. The sample was PBMCs, taken after nivolumab (anti-PD-1) treatment. The V call is TRBV15, the J call TRBJ1-1, with TRBD1 matching over 8 bases. Here the CDR3 DNA reads TGTGCCACCAGGAACCGACAGGGGACGAACACTGAAGCTTTCTTT. Its translation is CATRNRQGTNTEAFF.